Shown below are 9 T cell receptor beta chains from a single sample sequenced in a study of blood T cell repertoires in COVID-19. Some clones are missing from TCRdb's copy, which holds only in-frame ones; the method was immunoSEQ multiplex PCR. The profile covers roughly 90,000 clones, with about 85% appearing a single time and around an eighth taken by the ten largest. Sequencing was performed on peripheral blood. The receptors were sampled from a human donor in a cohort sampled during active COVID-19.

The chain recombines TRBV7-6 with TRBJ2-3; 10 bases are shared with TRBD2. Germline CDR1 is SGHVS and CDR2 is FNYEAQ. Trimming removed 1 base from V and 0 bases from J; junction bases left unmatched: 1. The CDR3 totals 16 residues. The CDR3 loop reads CASSLETSGSTDTQYF. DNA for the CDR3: TGTGCCAGCAGCTTAGAGACTAGCGGGAGCACAGATACGCAGTATTTT. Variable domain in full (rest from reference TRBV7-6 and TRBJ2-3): GAGVSQSPRYKVTKRGQDVALRCDPISGHVSLYWYRQALGQGPEFLTYFNYEAQQDKSGLPNDRFSAERPEGSISTLTIQRTEQRDSAMYRCASSLETSGSTDTQYFGPGTRLTVL.

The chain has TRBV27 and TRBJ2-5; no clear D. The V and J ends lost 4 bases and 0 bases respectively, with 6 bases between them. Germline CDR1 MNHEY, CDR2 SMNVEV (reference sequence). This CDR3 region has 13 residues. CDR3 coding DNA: TGTGCCAGCAGTTCCCCGTACCAAGAGACCCAGTACTTC. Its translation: CASSSPYQETQYF.

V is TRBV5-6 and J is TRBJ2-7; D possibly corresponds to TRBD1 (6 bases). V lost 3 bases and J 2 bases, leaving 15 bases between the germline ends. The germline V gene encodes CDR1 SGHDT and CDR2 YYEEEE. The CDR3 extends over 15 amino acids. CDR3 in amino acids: CASSSQGLHAYEQYF. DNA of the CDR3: TGTGCCAGCAGCTCACAGGGCCTTCACGCCTACGAGCAGTACTTC.

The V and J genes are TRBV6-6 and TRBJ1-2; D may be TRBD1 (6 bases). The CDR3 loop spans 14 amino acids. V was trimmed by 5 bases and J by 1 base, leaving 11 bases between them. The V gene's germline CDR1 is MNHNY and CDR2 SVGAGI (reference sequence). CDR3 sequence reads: CASSLPGVNYGYTF. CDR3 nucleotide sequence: TGTGCCAGCAGTCTCCCAGGGGTTAACTATGGCTACACCTTC.

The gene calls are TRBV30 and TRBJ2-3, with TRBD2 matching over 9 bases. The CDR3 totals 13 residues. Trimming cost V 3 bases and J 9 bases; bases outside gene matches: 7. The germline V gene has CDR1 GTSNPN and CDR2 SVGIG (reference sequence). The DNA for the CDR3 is TGTGCCTGGAGGCGGGAGGGCGCGGGAACGCAGTATTTT. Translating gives CAWRREGAGTQYF. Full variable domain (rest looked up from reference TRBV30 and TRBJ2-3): SQTIHQWPATLVQPVGSPLSLECTVEGTSNPNLYWYRQAAGRGLQLLFYSVGIGQISSEVPQNLSASRPQDRQFILSSKKLLLSDSGFYLCAWRREGAGTQYFGPGTRLTVL.

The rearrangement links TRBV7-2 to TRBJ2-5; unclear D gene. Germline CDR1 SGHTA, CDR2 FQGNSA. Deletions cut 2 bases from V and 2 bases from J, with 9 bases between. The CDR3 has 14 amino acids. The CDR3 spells CASSLSNSQETQYF. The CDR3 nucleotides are TGTGCCAGCAGCTTAAGTAACAGTCAAGAGACCCAGTACTTC.

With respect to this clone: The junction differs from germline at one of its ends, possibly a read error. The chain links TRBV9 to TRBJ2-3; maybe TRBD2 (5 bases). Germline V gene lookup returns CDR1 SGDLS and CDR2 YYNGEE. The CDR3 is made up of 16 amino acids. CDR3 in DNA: TGTGCCAGCAGCGTAGATGAGGGTTCCCCCACAGATCCGCAGTATTTT. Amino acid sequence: CASSVDEGSPTDPQYF.

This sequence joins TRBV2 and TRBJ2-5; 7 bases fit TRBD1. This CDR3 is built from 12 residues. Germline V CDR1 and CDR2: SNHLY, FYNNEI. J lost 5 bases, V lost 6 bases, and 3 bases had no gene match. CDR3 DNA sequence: TGTGCCAGCAGCCCGGGACAGGAGACCCAGTACTTC. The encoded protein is CASSPGQETQYF.

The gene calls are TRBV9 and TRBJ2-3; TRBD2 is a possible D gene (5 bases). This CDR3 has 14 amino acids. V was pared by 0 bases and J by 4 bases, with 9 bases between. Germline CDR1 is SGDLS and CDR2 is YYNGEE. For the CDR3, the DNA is TGTGCCAGCAGCGTAGAGTCCGGGGCAGATACGCAGTATTTT. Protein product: CASSVESGADTQYF.